What follows are 27 T cell receptor beta chains derived from one specimen sequenced in a study of blood T cells in healthy people across ages. For the second PCR, which ran for about 6 to 12 cycles, a sample-barcoded 5' primer and a J-beta primer mix were used. TCRdb called the 5' RACE reads again in MiXCR, with one record for every CDR3 protein. The sample shows about 1.1 million distinct CDR3 sequences, more than 30% of them seen only once. The sequencing input was blood. Receptor source: a man aged 18 to 30 in good health.

This clonotype appeared a single time. The chain has TRBV27 and TRBJ1-2; 10 bases line up with TRBD1. The CDR3 has 12 amino acids. The V segment lost 11 bases and the J segment 8 bases; nucleotides outside the gene matches: 8. Germline V lookup: CDR1 MNHEY, CDR2 SMNVEV (reference sequence). CDR3 in DNA: TGTGCCCGCAAGACAGGGGGCTGGGGCTACACCTTC. Translated, it gives CARKTGGWGYTF.

This chain connects TRBV27 to TRBJ2-5; D is possibly TRBD1 (5 bases). The CDR3 extends over 13 amino acids. Germline V gene data show CDR1 as MNHEY and CDR2 as SMNVEV (reference sequence). Trimming took off 7 bases at V and 5 bases at J, with 14 bases between the two ends. The CDR3 is CASKITGVETQYF. The DNA for the CDR3 is TGTGCCAGCAAGATTACAGGAGTGGAGACCCAGTACTTC.

As concerns this clonotype: The junction and the germline gene differ at one end; a read error may be behind it. The J gene is TRBJ1-1, the V gene TRBV28; D is unresolved. The length of the CDR3 is 14 residues. Germline V gives CDR1 MDHEN, CDR2 SYDVKM. Here the CDR3 DNA reads TGTGCCAGCAGATCCCGCGGGCCTAACACTGAGGCTTTCTTT. Protein: CASRSRGPNTEAFF. Supplemented by reference TRBV28 and TRBJ1-1, the full variable domain reads DVKVTQSSRYLVKRTGEKVFLECVQDMDHENMFWYRQDPGLGLRLIYFSYDVKMKEKGDIPEGYSVSREKKERFSLILESASTNQTSMYLCASRSRGPNTEAFFGQGTRLTVV.

This clonotype was picked up a small number of times. The chain has TRBV20-1 and TRBJ2-7, with D possibly matching TRBD2 (5 bases). This CDR3 contains 12 residues. V lost 0 bases to trimming and J lost 7 bases, with 10 bases between them. Per the germline V gene, CDR1 is DFQATT and CDR2 is SNEGSKA (reference sequence). The CDR3 region has the DNA TGCAGTGCTAGAGATACGACTAATGAGCAGTACTTC. It is translated as CSARDTTNEQYF.

Only a few counts were recorded for this clonotype. The chain has TRBV29-1 and TRBJ2-3; a weak D match, TRBD2 (6 bases). CDR1 is SQVTM, CDR2 ANQGSEA, per germline. V was clipped by 0 bases and J by 0 bases, with 19 bases between them. The CDR3 length is 18 residues. This CDR3 is CSVEEEPRDSTSTDTQYF. The CDR3 DNA reads TGCAGCGTTGAAGAAGAACCCCGGGACTCAACTAGCACAGATACGCAGTATTTT.

This clonotype was seen more than once but under ten times. V is TRBV20-1 and J is TRBJ2-7, with D possibly being TRBD1 or TRBD2 (5 bases each). With 3 bases removed from V and 0 bases from J, the gap between germline ends came to 12 bases. The CDR3 runs 14 residues. Germline-derived CDR1 and CDR2 are DFQATT and SNEGSKA (reference sequence). The CDR3 region has the DNA TGCAGTGCTAGTCCGGGACGGGTCTCCTACGAGCAGTACTTC. It yields the protein CSASPGRVSYEQYF.

This clonotype was observed a few times. This chain links TRBV5-1 with TRBJ1-4; D is unresolved. The CDR3 totals 16 residues. Germline V lookup: CDR1 SGHRS, CDR2 YFSETQ. V shed 4 bases and J shed 3 bases, with 16 bases lying between them. The CDR3 DNA reads as TGCGCCAGCAGCCAAGGACTCCCGCAGGCTAATGAAAAACTGTTTTTT. Protein sequence: CASSQGLPQANEKLFF.

The rearrangement joins TRBV2 to TRBJ2-3, with D possibly called TRBD1 or TRBD2 (6 bases each). Germline CDR1 SNHLY, CDR2 FYNNEI. The length of the CDR3 is 13 residues. The V gene lost 3 bases and the J gene lost 9 bases, with 13 bases spanning the gap. DNA for the CDR3: TGTGCCAGCAGTGACCGGGGGCTGATGACGCAGTATTTT. Its protein is CASSDRGLMTQYF.

The chain has TRBV29-1 and TRBJ1-1; D unresolved. CDR1 SQVTM and CDR2 ANQGSEA come from the germline V gene. The V end was cut by 4 bases, the J end by 1 base, with 13 bases between. The CDR3 contains 14 residues. CDR3 bases: TGCAGCGTTGGATCGAAGCTCACGAACACTGAAGCTTTCTTT. Amino acids: CSVGSKLTNTEAFF.

This clonotype has just a few counts. The chain couples TRBV4-2 to TRBJ2-3; 10 nucleotides agree with TRBD2. This CDR3 comprises 13 residues. Germline CDR1 reads LGHNA; CDR2 reads YNFKEQ. The junction had 1 base not matched to a gene; V was cut back by 9 bases and J by 1 base. CDR3 coding DNA: TGTGCCAGTGGGACTAGCGGCACAGATACGCAGTATTTT. Its translation is CASGTSGTDTQYF.

This clonotype was seen many times. This chain connects TRBV5-1 to TRBJ2-1, with 7 bases matching TRBD1. With 4 bases clipped from V and 2 bases from J, the junction kept 6 bases outside the gene matches. This CDR3 is 15 amino acids long. CDR1 is SGHRS, CDR2 YFSETQ, per germline. CDR3 in DNA: TGCGCCAGCAGCCCCGGACAGGTCCCCTACAATGAGCAGTTCTTC. Translating it yields CASSPGQVPYNEQFF. Full variable domain (outside the CDR3, taken from reference TRBV5-1 and TRBJ2-1): KAGVTQTPRYLIKTRGQQVTLSCSPISGHRSVSWYQQTPGQGLQFLFEYFSETQRNKGNFPGRFSGRQFSNSRSEMNVSTLELGDSALYLCASSPGQVPYNEQFFGPGTRLTVL.

The sample holds a few counts of this clonotype. This sequence joins TRBV7-2 and TRBJ1-1; D is ambiguous. The germline V and J ends were trimmed by 3 bases and 8 bases, with 7 bases remaining between them. CDR3 length: 11 residues. CDR1 and CDR2 from the germline V gene are SGHTA and FQGNSA. The CDR3 loop is CASSFQREAFF. The CDR3 DNA is TGTGCCAGCAGCTTTCAGCGAGAAGCTTTCTTT.

The chain recombines TRBV28 with TRBJ1-5, with TRBD1 as a possible D gene (5 bases). This CDR3 region has 13 residues. V gave up 7 bases and J gave up 3 bases, with 10 bases separating them. Germline V gene data show CDR1 as MDHEN and CDR2 as SYDVKM. Here the CDR3 reads CASIPGPNQPQHF. CDR3 sequence (DNA): TGTGCCAGCATCCCGGGGCCCAATCAGCCCCAGCATTTT.

This clonotype was picked up many times. The chain employs TRBV15 and TRBJ1-1, with 8 bases matching TRBD1. Germline V CDR1 and CDR2: LNHNV, YYDKDF (reference sequence). This CDR3 is built from 16 residues. The V and J ends lost 0 bases and 0 bases, in that order; junction bases with no gene match: 3. CDR3 sequence reads: CATSRERQGMNTEAFF. Here the CDR3 DNA reads TGTGCCACCAGCAGAGAACGACAGGGGATGAACACTGAAGCTTTCTTT.

This chain joins TRBV9 and TRBJ2-4; 10 bases fit TRBD1. The trim removed 0 bases at V and 4 bases at J, leaving 16 bases unmatched. Germline V CDR1 and CDR2: SGDLS, YYNGEE. This CDR3 region has 20 residues. CDR3 residues: CASSVVQTAGQGKRKNIQYF. The CDR3 DNA reads TGTGCCAGCAGCGTAGTTCAAACGGCGGGACAGGGGAAACGGAAAAACATTCAGTACTTC.

The V call is TRBV4-3, the J call TRBJ1-3; a possible D gene is TRBD1 (6 bases). Germline CDR1 LGHNA, CDR2 YSLEER. The CDR3 has 15 residues. V was pared by 4 bases and J by 3 bases, with 13 bases between. The CDR3 is CASSPEGRGGNTIYF. In DNA, the CDR3 is TGCGCCAGCAGCCCCGAGGGCAGGGGTGGAAACACCATATATTTT.

The chain has TRBV20-1 and TRBJ2-3, with D possibly being TRBD1 or TRBD2 (5 bases each). The CDR3 loop spans 13 amino acids. Germline assignment: CDR1 DFQATT and CDR2 SNEGSKA (reference sequence). V lost 0 bases and J 5 bases, leaving 9 bases between the germline ends. The CDR3 DNA sequence: TGCAGTGCTAGAGATGGGGGTCGAGATACGCAGTATTTT. Translation gives CSARDGGRDTQYF.

V gene TRBV5-4 combines with J gene TRBJ1-1; TRBD1 agrees at 7 bases. Germline V gene data show CDR1 as SGHNT and CDR2 as YYREEE (reference sequence). The CDR3 loop spans 14 amino acids. With 4 bases clipped from V and 4 bases from J, the junction kept 7 bases outside the gene matches. CDR3: CASSRDRAGTEAFF. The DNA of the CDR3 is TGTGCCAGCAGCAGGGACAGAGCGGGCACTGAAGCTTTCTTT.

Only a few counts were recorded for this clonotype. A read error may account for a junction end that differs from germline. The DNA of the CDR3 is TGTGCCGGCAGCCGACCATATCCCGACAGGGTCACTGAAGCTTTCTTT. Translated, it gives CAGSRPYPDRVTEAFF. The chain couples TRBV7-9 to TRBJ1-1, with 7 bases identical to TRBD1. From germline, CDR1 is SEHNR and CDR2 FQNEAQ (reference sequence). The CDR3 is made up of 16 amino acids.

Only a few counts were recorded for this clonotype. The chain links TRBV3-1 to TRBJ2-2; 10 bases are a match to TRBD1. Trimming at V came to 0 bases and at J to 7 bases, leaving 8 bases not matched to a gene. There are 17 residues in the CDR3. The germline V gene has CDR1 LGHDT and CDR2 YNNKEL (reference sequence). CDR3 sequence reads: CASSQDNPRTGGGELFF. DNA of the CDR3: TGTGCCAGCAGCCAAGATAACCCCCGGACAGGGGGCGGGGAGCTGTTTTTT. The variable domain in full, completed from reference TRBV3-1 and TRBJ2-2, reads DTAVSQTPKYLVTQMGNDKSIKCEQNLGHDTMYWYKQDSKKFLKIMFSYNNKELIINETVPNRFSPKSPDKAHLNLHINSLELGDSAVYFCASSQDNPRTGGGELFFGEGSRLTVL.

V and J are TRBV7-2 and TRBJ2-3; 12 positions agree with TRBD2. CDR1 is SGHTA and CDR2 is FQGNSA in the germline V gene. CDR3 length: 18 residues. The V and J ends lost 0 bases and 6 bases, in that order; junction bases with no gene match: 10. CDR3 residues: CASSLAPGLAGWGDTQYF. The CDR3 nucleotides are TGTGCCAGCAGCTTAGCCCCGGGACTAGCGGGTTGGGGGGATACGCAGTATTTT.

The J gene is TRBJ2-7, the V gene TRBV7-9; TRBD1 is a possible D gene (6 bases). CDR3 length: 15 amino acids. The V end lost 5 bases, the J end lost 3 bases, and 17 bases lay between the germline ends. Looked up from germline, CDR1 is SEHNR and CDR2 is FQNEAQ (reference sequence). CDR3 loop: CASSAPGRGYYEQYF. CDR3 nucleotide sequence: TGTGCCAGCAGCGCCCCCGGCAGGGGTTACTACGAGCAGTACTTC.

The rearrangement links TRBV6-1 to TRBJ1-2, with D unclear. The CDR3 is made up of 12 amino acids. Per the germline V gene, CDR1 is MNHNS and CDR2 is SASEGT. V was clipped by 1 base and J by 8 bases, with 8 bases between them. The CDR3 DNA follows: TGTGCCAGCAGTGAAGGGAGCTGGGGCTACACCTTC. Translated, it gives CASSEGSWGYTF.

This clonotype turned up a few times. The rearrangement uses TRBV5-1 and TRBJ1-2; D remains unclear. V was shortened by 0 bases and J by 5 bases, with 11 bases between the two germline ends. The CDR3 is 14 amino acids. Germline assignment: CDR1 SGHRS and CDR2 YFSETQ. CDR3: CASSLDIAAYGYTF. In DNA, the CDR3 is TGCGCCAGCAGCTTGGATATCGCAGCTTATGGCTACACCTTC.

In this sample, this clonotype turned up many times. The gene calls are TRBV29-1 and TRBJ1-5, with D perhaps TRBD1 (6 bases). Germline CDR1 SQVTM, CDR2 ANQGSEA. The CDR3 has 14 amino acids. Trimming removed 6 bases from V and 7 bases from J, with 19 bases in between. The CDR3 region is CSVAAGEGWQPQHF. In DNA form, the CDR3 reads TGCAGCGTCGCGGCAGGGGAAGGCTGGCAGCCCCAGCATTTT.

A few counts support this clonotype. V and J are TRBV7-3 and TRBJ2-3; D gene unclear. Per germline, CDR1 SGHTA and CDR2 FQGTGA. The CDR3 has 15 residues. Trimming removed 0 bases from V and 4 bases from J, with 11 bases in between. This chain's CDR3 is CASSLTSSIADTQYF. The CDR3 DNA reads as TGTGCCAGCAGCTTAACGAGCTCGATAGCAGATACGCAGTATTTT. The whole variable domain, filled in from reference TRBV7-3 and TRBJ2-3, reads GAGVSQTPSNKVTEKGKYVELRCDPISGHTALYWYRQSLGQGPEFLIYFQGTGAADDSGLPNDRFFAVRPEGSVSTLKIQRTERGDSAVYLCASSLTSSIADTQYFGPGTRLTVL.

The chain is built from TRBV29-1 and TRBJ2-7; D is ambiguous. CDR3 length equals 14 residues. V was pared by 4 bases and J by 7 bases, with 20 bases between. CDR1 and CDR2 (germline): SQVTM, ANQGSEA. CDR3 region: CSVASLGSYNEQYF. The CDR3 region has the DNA TGCAGCGTTGCGTCCCTGGGTTCCTACAATGAGCAGTACTTC.